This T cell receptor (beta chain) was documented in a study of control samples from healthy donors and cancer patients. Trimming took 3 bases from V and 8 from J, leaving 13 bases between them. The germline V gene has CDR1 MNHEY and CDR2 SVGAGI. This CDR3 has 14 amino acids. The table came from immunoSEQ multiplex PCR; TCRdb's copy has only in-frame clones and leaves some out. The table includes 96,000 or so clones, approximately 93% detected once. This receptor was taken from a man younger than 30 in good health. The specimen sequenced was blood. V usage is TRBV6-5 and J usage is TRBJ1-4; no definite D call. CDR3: CASSYRDLGEKLFF. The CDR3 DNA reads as TGTGCCAGCAGTTATCGGGATCTGGGCGAAAAACTGTTTTTT.